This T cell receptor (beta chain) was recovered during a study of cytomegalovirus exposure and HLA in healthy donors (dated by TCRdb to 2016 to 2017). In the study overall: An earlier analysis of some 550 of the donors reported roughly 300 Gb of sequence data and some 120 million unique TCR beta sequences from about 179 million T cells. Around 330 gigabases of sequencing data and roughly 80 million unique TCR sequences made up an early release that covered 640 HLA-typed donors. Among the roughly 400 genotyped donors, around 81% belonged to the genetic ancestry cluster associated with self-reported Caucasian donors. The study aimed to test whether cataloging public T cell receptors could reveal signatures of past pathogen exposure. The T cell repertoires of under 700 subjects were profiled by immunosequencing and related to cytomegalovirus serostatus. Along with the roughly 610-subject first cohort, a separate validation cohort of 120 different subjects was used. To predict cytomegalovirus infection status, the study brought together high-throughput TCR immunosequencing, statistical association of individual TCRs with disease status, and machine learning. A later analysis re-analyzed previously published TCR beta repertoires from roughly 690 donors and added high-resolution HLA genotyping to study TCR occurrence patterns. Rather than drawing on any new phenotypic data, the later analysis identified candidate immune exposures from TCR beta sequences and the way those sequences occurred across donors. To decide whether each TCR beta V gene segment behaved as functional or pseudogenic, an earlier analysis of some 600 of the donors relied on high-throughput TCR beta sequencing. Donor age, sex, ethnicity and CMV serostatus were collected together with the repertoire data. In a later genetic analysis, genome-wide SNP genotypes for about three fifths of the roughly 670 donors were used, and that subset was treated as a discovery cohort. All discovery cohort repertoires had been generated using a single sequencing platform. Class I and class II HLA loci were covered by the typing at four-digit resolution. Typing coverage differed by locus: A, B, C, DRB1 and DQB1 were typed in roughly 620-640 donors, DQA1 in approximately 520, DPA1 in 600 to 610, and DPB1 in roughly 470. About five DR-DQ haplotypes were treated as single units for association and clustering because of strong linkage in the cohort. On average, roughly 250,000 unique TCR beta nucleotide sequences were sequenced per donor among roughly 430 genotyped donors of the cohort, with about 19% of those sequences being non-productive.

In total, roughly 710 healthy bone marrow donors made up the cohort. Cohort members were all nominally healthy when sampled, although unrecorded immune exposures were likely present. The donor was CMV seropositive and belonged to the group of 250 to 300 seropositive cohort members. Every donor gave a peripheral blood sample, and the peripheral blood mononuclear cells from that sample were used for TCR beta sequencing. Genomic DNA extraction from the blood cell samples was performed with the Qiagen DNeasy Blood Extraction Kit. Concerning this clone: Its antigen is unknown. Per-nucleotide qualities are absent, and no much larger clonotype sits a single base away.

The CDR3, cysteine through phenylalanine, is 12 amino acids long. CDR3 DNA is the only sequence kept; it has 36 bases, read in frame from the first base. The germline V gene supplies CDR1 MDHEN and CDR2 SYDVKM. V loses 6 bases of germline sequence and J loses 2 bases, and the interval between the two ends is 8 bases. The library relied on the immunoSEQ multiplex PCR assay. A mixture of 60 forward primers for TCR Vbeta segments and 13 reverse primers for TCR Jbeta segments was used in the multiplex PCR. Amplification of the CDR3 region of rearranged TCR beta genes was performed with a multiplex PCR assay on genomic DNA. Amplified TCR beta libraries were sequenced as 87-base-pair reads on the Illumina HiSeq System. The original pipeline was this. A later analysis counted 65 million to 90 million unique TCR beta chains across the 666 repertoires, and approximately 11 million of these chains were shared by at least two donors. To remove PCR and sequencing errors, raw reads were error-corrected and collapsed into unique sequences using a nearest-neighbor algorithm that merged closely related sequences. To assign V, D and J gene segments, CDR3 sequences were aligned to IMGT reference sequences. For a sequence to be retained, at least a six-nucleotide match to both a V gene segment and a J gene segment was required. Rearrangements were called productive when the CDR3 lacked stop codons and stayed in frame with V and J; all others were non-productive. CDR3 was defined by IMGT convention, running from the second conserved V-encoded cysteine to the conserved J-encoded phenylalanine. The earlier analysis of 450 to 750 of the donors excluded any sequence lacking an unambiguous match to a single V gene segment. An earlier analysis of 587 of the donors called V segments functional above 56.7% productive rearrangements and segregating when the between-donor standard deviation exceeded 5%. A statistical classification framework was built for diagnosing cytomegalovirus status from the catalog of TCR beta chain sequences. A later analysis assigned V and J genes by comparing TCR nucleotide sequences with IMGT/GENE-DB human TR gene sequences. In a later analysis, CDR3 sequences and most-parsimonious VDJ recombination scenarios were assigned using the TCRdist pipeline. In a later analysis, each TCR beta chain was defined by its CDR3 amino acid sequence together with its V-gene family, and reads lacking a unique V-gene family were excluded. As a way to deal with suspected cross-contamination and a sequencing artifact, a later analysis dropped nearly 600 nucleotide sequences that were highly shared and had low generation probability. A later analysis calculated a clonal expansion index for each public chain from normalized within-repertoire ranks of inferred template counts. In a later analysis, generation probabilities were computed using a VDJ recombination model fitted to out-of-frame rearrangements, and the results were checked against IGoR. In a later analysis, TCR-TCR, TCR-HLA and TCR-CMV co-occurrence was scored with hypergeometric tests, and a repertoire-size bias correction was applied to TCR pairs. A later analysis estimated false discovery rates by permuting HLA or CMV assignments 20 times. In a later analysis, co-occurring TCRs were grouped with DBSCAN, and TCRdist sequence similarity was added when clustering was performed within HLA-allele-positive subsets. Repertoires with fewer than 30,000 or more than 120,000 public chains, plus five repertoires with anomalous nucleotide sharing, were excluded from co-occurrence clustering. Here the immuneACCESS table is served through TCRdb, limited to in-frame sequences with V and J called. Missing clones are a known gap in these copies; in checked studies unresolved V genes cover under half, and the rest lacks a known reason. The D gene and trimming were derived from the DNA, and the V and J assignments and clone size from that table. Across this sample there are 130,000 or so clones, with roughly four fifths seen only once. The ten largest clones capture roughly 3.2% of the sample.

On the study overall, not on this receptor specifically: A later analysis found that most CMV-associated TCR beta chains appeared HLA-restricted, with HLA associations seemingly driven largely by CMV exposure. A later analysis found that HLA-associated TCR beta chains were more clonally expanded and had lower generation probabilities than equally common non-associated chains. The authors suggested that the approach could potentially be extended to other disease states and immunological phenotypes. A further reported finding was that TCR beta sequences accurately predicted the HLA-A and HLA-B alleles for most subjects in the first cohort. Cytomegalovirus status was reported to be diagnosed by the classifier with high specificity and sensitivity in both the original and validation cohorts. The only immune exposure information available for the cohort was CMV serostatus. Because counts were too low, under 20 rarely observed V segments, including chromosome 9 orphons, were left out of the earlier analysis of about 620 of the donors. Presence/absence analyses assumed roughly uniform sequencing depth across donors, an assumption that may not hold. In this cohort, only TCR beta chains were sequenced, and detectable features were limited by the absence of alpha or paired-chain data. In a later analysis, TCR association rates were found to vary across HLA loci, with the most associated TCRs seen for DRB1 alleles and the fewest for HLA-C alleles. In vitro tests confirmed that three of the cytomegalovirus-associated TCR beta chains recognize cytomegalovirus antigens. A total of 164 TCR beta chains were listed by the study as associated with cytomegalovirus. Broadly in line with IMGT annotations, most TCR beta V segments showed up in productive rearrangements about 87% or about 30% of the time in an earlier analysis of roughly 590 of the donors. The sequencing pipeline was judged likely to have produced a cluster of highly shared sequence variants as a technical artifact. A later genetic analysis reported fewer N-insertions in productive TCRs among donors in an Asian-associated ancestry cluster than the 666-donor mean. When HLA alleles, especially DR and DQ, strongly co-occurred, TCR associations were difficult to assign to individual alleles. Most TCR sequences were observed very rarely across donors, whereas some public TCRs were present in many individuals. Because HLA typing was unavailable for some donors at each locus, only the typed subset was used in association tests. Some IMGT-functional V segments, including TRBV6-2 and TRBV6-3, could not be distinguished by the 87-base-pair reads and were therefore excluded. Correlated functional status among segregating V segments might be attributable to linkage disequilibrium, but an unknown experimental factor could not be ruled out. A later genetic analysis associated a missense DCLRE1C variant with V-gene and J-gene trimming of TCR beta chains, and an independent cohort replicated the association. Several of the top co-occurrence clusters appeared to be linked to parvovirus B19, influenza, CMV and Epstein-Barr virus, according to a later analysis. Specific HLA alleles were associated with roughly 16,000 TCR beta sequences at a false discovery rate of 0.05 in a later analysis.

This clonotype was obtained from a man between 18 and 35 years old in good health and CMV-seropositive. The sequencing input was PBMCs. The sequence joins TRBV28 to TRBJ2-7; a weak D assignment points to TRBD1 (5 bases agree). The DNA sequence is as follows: TGTGCCAGCAGCAGGGTTACCTACGAGCAGTACTTC. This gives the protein CASSRVTYEQYF. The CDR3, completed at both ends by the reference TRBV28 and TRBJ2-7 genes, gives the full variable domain DVKVTQSSRYLVKRTGEKVFLECVQDMDHENMFWYRQDPGLGLRLIYFSYDVKMKEKGDIPEGYSVSREKKERFSLILESASTNQTSMYLCASSRVTYEQYFGPGTRLTVT.